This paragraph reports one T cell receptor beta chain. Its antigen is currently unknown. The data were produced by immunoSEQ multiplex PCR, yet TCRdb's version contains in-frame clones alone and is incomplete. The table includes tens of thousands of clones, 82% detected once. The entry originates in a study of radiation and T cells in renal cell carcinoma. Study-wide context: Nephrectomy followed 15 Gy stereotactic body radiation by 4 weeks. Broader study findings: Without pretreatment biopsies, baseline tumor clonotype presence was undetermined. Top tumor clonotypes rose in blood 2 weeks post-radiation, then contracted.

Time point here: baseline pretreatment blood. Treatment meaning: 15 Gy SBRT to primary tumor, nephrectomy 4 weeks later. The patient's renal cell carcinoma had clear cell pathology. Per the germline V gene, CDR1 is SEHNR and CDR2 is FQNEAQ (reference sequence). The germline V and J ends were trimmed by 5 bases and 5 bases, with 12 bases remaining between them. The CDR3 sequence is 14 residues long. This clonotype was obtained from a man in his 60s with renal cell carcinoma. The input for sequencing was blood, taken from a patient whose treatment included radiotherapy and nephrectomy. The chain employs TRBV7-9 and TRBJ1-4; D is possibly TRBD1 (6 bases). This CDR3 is CASSLDSLNEKLFF. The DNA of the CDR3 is TGTGCCAGCAGCCTGGACAGTTTAAATGAAAAACTGTTTTTT.